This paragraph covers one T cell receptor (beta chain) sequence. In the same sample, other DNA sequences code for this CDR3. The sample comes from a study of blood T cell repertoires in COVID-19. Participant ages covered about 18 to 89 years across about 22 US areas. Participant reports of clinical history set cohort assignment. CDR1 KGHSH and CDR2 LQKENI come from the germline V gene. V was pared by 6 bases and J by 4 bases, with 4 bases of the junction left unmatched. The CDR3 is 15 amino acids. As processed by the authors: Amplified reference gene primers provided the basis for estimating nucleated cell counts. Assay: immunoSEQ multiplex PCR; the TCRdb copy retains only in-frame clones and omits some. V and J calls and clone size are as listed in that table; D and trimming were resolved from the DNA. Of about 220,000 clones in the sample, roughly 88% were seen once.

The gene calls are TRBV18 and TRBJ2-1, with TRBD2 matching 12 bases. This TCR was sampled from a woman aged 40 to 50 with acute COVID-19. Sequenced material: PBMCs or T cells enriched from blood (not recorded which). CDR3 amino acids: CASSPTSGGYNEQFF. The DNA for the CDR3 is TGTGCCAGCTCTCCGACTAGCGGGGGATACAATGAGCAGTTCTTC.